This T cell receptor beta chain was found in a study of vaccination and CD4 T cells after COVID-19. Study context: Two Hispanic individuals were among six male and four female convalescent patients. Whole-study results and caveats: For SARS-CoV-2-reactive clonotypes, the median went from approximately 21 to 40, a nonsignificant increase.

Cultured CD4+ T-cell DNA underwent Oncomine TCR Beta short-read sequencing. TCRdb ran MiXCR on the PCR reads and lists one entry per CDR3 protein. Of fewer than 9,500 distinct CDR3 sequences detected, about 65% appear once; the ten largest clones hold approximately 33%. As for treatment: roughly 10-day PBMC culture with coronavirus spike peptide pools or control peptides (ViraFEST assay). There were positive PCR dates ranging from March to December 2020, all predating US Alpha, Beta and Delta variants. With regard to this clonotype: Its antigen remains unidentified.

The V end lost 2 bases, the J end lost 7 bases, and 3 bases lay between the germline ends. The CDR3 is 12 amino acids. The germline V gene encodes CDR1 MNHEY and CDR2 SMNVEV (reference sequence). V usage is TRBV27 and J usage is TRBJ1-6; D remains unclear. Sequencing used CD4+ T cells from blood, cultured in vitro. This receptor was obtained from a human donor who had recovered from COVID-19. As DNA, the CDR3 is TGTGCCAGCAGTTTACCGAATTCACCCCTCCACTTT. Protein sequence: CASSLPNSPLHF.